This T cell receptor (beta chain) came from a study of metastatic and nonmetastatic thyroid tumors. Study details: The authors compared repertoires across blood and tumor or nodule tissue from malignant and benign thyroid patients. Study results and limitations: As reported, TCR beta diversity in blood and tumor was significantly higher in malignant thyroid tumors than in benign nodules.

TCRdb re-called clones via MiXCR from the PCR reads. The data contain 26,000 or so clones, 15% of them singletons. Germline V gives CDR1 SSHAT, CDR2 FNYEAQ (reference sequence). The CDR3 spans 16 residues. None of the patients had undergone any treatment ahead of thyroid surgery. The sample holds many counts of this clone. Its target is unknown. An end of the junction does not agree with germline; a read error may underlie this. The chain is built from TRBV7-7 and TRBJ2-2; 10 nucleotides line up with TRBD2. This sequence originates from a male donor with papillary thyroid cancer or a benign thyroid nodule (not recorded which). Some clones in this sample may be carry-over from other donors' samples. Sequenced sample: blood. The CDR3 here is CASSLGLAGEAGELFF. Written as DNA, the CDR3 is TGTGCTAGCAGCTTAGGGCTAGCGGGAGAGGCCGGGGAGCTGTTTTTT.